This note documents a single T cell receptor beta chain sequence. This clone was counted between two and nine times. What this receptor recognizes is not known. Base qualities are missing; no much larger clone stands one base away. The data are from a study of beta chain features in type 1 diabetes (dated by TCRdb to between 2018 and 2020). Study-wide context: No differences in mean age, gender distribution, total cell number or subset yield were found between patients and healthy donors. Naive and central memory subsets were obtained from all 30 or so donors, but regulatory and stem cell-like memory subsets were isolated from only 8 patients and roughly eight healthy donors. In the study, TCRB repertoires of sorted circulating CD4+ T cell subsets from recently diagnosed type 1 diabetes patients were compared with those of matched healthy donors. A total of 107,917,701 sorted cells were examined across all samples, and a strong correlation was observed between cell number per subset and RNA yield. Results the study describes overall, beyond this receptor: Shorter templates might have been favored by PCR, but patient and control samples were amplified and corrected together, so both groups would have been affected equally by any skew. Naive, central memory and regulatory TCRB repertoires appeared to be more similar among patients than among healthy donors. Sequencing cDNA rather than genomic DNA could over-represent highly expressing activated cells, although activation and CD3 levels did not differ between groups. Only small numbers of individuals were included in the HLA sub-analyses, which left unresolved whether HLA type had any influence on TCRB rearrangement. In all four CD4+ subsets, TCRB CDR3 length was moderately but significantly shorter in type 1 diabetes patients. Fewer insertions and more nucleotide deletions at VDJ recombination sites were observed in patients with type 1 diabetes, implying thymic rearrangement abnormalities.

Measured from the cysteine to the phenylalanine, the CDR3 is 15 residues long. Only the CDR3 region is kept as DNA, spanning 45 bases read in frame from base 1. As encoded in the germline V gene (reference sequence), CDR1 is SEHNR while CDR2 is FQNEAQ. V sheds 6 bases and J sheds 5 bases, leaving 20 bases between their ends. The entire amount of isolated RNA was reverse transcribed using the High Capacity cDNA Reverse Transcription Kit, so the sequenced TCRB transcripts were expressed ones. Deep immunoSEQ sequencing was applied to naive, central memory and regulatory T cell samples, giving an average of around 3.8 million total reads per sample. Sorted cells were lysed in RLT buffer and RNA was extracted with DNase-treated RNeasy Micro or Mini kits, depending on cell number. To prevent cross-contamination, each cell subset was processed individually, whereas patient and healthy donor samples were processed jointly. The immunoSEQ multiplex PCR was used to amplify TCRB sequences from cDNA, generating 87-bp fragments that spanned the CDR3 region. Sequencing of the amplicons was performed on the Illumina HiSeq platform. The study's own analysis went as follows. Synthetic template baselines were used to correct PCR bias computationally, reads within Hamming distance 2 were collapsed together, and singletons that could not be merged were discarded. By aligning reads against IMGT, V, D and J genes, CDR3 length, and insertions or deletions at six rearrangement sites were assigned. Within each subset, clonotype counts were normalized to sorted cell number, and only after that were true diversity and Gini coefficients computed with the tcR R package. Repertoire sharing was quantified using the overlap coefficient calculated on TCRB nucleotide sequences. As a proxy for the pre-selection repertoire, out-of-frame TCRB sequences from naive cells were analyzed. This is the immuneACCESS table as TCRdb keeps it, with only in-frame sequences that have V and J called. A part of the clones is gone; compared with another copy, unresolved V genes explain less than half, and the rest is unexplained. For V, J and clone size, that table is used; D and trimming come from the DNA. The table for this sample lists about 270,000 clones; roughly an eighth of them were counted only once. The top ten hold over 0.015% of the sample.

Each donor gave one peripheral blood draw, averaging about 100 mL, which was collected into heparinised tubes. A BD FACSAria II and a panel including CD45RO, CCR7, CD25, CD127, CD95 and CD27 were used to sort naive, central memory, regulatory and stem cell-like memory CD4+ T cells. All sorted populations exceeded 95% purity. Right away, PBMCs were isolated by Lymphoprep density gradient centrifugation and were stained directly, with no culture step. So that batch effects would be minimized, each experiment stained and sorted samples in pairs, pairing one healthy donor with one patient. The chain couples TRBV7-9 to TRBJ2-7, with TRBD1 perhaps the D gene, on 5 matching bases. This TCR derives from a man aged 25 to 40 with type 1 diabetes. Sequenced: naive CD4+ T cells from blood. The meaning of the sample's cell subset or site label: true naive CD4+ T cells. The CDR3 protein sequence reads: CASSSYDSKMDEQYF. The DNA sequence is TGTGCCAGCAGTTCATACGACAGCAAAATGGACGAGCAGTACTTC. Beyond the CDR3, the reference TRBV7-9 and TRBJ2-7 genes provide the residues; the full variable domain reads: DTGVSQNPRHKITKRGQNVTFRCDPISEHNRLYWYRQTLGQGPEFLTYFQNEAQLEKSRLLSDRFSAERPKGSFSTLEIQRTEQGDSAMYLCASSSYDSKMDEQYFGPGTRLTVT.